These 25 T cell receptor beta chains were all obtained from the same sample, sequenced in a study of cytomegalovirus exposure and HLA in healthy donors. Measured with immunoSEQ multiplex PCR; TCRdb has only the in-frame clones, and not every one. The table has 90,000 to 130,000 clones, approximately 86% seen once. Material for sequencing was PBMCs. The receptor set was obtained from a woman aged 18-29 years in good health and CMV-seronegative.

This clone is deemed medium-sized. This rearrangement joins TRBV19 to TRBJ1-1; D perhaps matches TRBD1 (6 bases). The ends were cut back, 3 bases at V and 7 bases at J, with 15 bases in the middle. This CDR3 has 14 amino acids. The germline V gene has CDR1 LNHDA and CDR2 SQIVND (reference sequence). This chain's CDR3 is CASSMSSGGLEAFF. The DNA of the CDR3 is TGTGCCAGTAGTATGTCAAGCGGGGGCCTTGAAGCTTTCTTT.

J is TRBJ2-2 and V is TRBV19, with 8 bases identical to TRBD2. V lost 0 bases and J lost 2; bases outside the gene matches: 2. Germline CDR1 reads LNHDA; CDR2 reads SQIVND (reference sequence). This CDR3 comprises 16 residues. The CDR3 bases are TGTGCCAGTAGTATAGAACTAGCGGCCAACACCGGGGAGCTGTTTTTT. As protein: CASSIELAANTGELFF. The variable domain in full, with the rest retrieved from reference TRBV19 and TRBJ2-2, is DGGITQSPKYLFRKEGQNVTLSCEQNLNHDAMYWYRQDPGQGLRLIYYSQIVNDFQKGDIAEGYSVSREKKESFPLTVTSAQKNPTAFYLCASSIELAANTGELFFGEGSRLTVL.

This chain joins TRBV6-4 and TRBJ1-1; TRBD1 is a possible D gene (6 bases). V lost 6 bases, J lost 2 bases, and 7 bases lay in between. This CDR3 comprises 12 residues. CDR1 and CDR2 from the germline V gene are MRHNA and SNTAGT. CDR3: CASRDSNTEAFF. As DNA, the CDR3 is TGTGCCAGCAGGGACAGCAACACTGAAGCTTTCTTT.

The gene calls are TRBV6-5 and TRBJ1-1; the D gene is possibly TRBD1 (5 bases). This CDR3 has 14 residues. V was cut by 3 bases and J by 1 base, with 9 bases left in between. CDR1 and CDR2 from the germline V gene are MNHEY and SVGAGI. The CDR3 nucleotides read TGTGCCAGCAGTTATAGCCAGGGGAACACTGAAGCTTTCTTT. It encodes CASSYSQGNTEAFF.

This clone was detected a few times. This chain connects TRBV4-1 to TRBJ2-7; no clear D gene. This CDR3 spans 13 amino acids. Trimming pared 0 bases from V and 2 bases from J, leaving 5 bases between. Germline V gene data show CDR1 as MGHRA and CDR2 as YSYEKL. The CDR3 protein is CASSQDHAYEQYF. The CDR3 DNA sequence: TGCGCCAGCAGCCAAGATCATGCCTACGAGCAGTACTTC.

This clone appeared a few times. This chain links TRBV2 with TRBJ1-6; TRBD1 aligns across 9 bases. Germline V lookup: CDR1 SNHLY, CDR2 FYNNEI. CDR3 length: 14 amino acids. The trim removed 8 bases at V and 7 bases at J, leaving 6 bases unmatched. CDR3 loop: CASRDRVGNSPLHF. DNA of the CDR3: TGTGCCAGCCGGGACAGGGTAGGGAATTCACCCCTCCACTTT.

The chain recombines TRBV11-1 with TRBJ1-3, with 10 bases aligning to TRBD1. J lost 3 bases, V lost 5 bases, and 16 bases had no gene match. CDR1 and CDR2 from the germline V gene are SGHAT and FQDESV (reference sequence). CDR3 length: 19 amino acids. The CDR3 here is CASSLPPGTGERCGNTIYF. CDR3 nucleotides: TGTGCCAGCAGCCTTCCCCCCGGGACAGGGGAACGATGTGGAAACACCATATATTTT.

The gene calls are TRBV2 and TRBJ1-4, with D hard to call. V was cut by 1 base and J by 3 bases, with 9 bases left in between. Germline V lookup: CDR1 SNHLY, CDR2 FYNNEI. CDR3 length: 15 amino acids. The CDR3 DNA sequence: TGTGCCAGCAGTGAAGTCCCTGTTTCTAATGAAAAACTGTTTTTT. The encoded protein is CASSEVPVSNEKLFF.

This clone has only a few counts. V and J are TRBV5-4 and TRBJ2-2; the match to TRBD1 covers 9 bases. CDR3 length equals 14 residues. CDR1 SGHNT and CDR2 YYREEE come from the germline V gene (reference sequence). Losses at the gene ends were 2 bases for V and 6 bases for J; bases not matched to a gene: 2. The DNA for the CDR3 is TGTGCCAGCAGCTTTGACAGGGGGGCCGGGGAGCTGTTTTTT. This translates into CASSFDRGAGELFF.

This sequence joins TRBV29-1 and TRBJ2-2; no reliable D call. From germline, CDR1 is SQVTM and CDR2 ANQGSEA. The CDR3 length is 11 residues. V was shortened by 4 bases and J by 5 bases, with 5 bases between the two germline ends. The CDR3: CSVGATGELFF. CDR3 nucleotide sequence: TGCAGCGTTGGGGCGACCGGGGAGCTGTTTTTT.

This clone was seen at least ten times. The chain has TRBV6-1 and TRBJ2-1; TRBD2 matches 9 bases. Germline V gives CDR1 MNHNS, CDR2 SASEGT. The CDR3 has 15 residues. J was trimmed by 2 bases and V by 4 bases; bases with no gene match: 3. CDR3 loop: CASSGASGAYNEQFF. CDR3 nucleotides: TGTGCCAGCAGTGGGGCTAGCGGGGCCTACAATGAGCAGTTCTTC.

The V and J genes are TRBV7-9 and TRBJ1-5; 8 nucleotides agree with TRBD1. The length of the CDR3 is 16 residues. Per germline, CDR1 SEHNR and CDR2 FQNEAQ (reference sequence). Trimming at V came to 1 base and at J to 4 bases, leaving 6 bases not matched to a gene. The CDR3 here is CASSLVGRGQNQPQHF. In nucleotides, the CDR3 is TGTGCCAGCAGCTTAGTGGGCAGGGGGCAGAATCAGCCCCAGCATTTT.

The CDR3 region is CASSRGQMNTEAFF. As DNA, the CDR3 is TGTGCCAGTAGCAGGGGACAGATGAACACTGAAGCTTTCTTT. This chain links TRBV19 with TRBJ1-1, with 7 positions matching TRBD1. The V gene's germline CDR1 is LNHDA and CDR2 SQIVND (reference sequence). Trimming at V came to 6 bases and at J to 0 bases, leaving 4 bases not matched to a gene. The CDR3 extends over 14 amino acids.

CDR3 in DNA: TGTGCCAGCAGAAAGAGTCGAGCGGGGGGGATAGCAGATACGCAGTATTTT. It translates to CASRKSRAGGIADTQYF. The chain couples TRBV27 to TRBJ2-3, with 10 bases lining up with TRBD2. From germline, CDR1 is MNHEY and CDR2 SMNVEV (reference sequence). This CDR3 has 17 residues. The V and J ends lost 6 bases and 4 bases, in that order; junction bases with no gene match: 13.

The genes are TRBV5-4 and TRBJ1-1; D possibly corresponds to TRBD1 (5 bases). Trimming took 5 bases from V and 1 from J, leaving 6 bases between them. Germline lookup yields CDR1 SGHNT and CDR2 YYREEE (reference sequence). This CDR3 spans 12 amino acids. Here the CDR3 DNA reads TGTGCCAGCAGGCAGGGGAACACTGAAGCTTTCTTT. This translates into CASRQGNTEAFF. The whole variable domain, remainder taken from reference TRBV5-4 and TRBJ1-1, is ETGVTQSPTHLIKTRGQQVTLRCSSQSGHNTVSWYQQALGQGPQFIFQYYREEENGRGNFPPRFSGLQFPNYSSELNVNALELDDSALYLCASRQGNTEAFFGQGTRLTVV.

In regard to this clone: Germline is not matched at one junction end, which may reflect a read error. The chain links TRBV13 to TRBJ2-7; perhaps TRBD2 as D (7 bases). Germline V gene sequence: CDR1 PRHDT, CDR2 FYEKMQ (reference sequence). CDR3 length: 14 amino acids. As DNA, the CDR3 is TGTGCCAGCACCTTAAGGGGGGGGACTACGGGGCAGTACTTC. Its protein product is CASTLRGGTTGQYF.

The chain combines TRBV27 with TRBJ1-2, with D possibly TRBD1 on 6 matching bases. Trimming left V 5 bases short and J 4 bases short, with 17 bases between. Germline V gene sequence: CDR1 MNHEY, CDR2 SMNVEV (reference sequence). The CDR3 totals 15 residues. CDR3 in DNA: TGTGCCAGCAGTCGGACGGGGGGCGGGGGCTATGGCTACACCTTC. This encodes CASSRTGGGGYGYTF.

J is TRBJ2-7 and V is TRBV7-2, with TRBD2 as a possible D gene (5 bases). CDR3 length equals 13 residues. V was clipped by 1 base and J by 4 bases, with 8 bases between them. In germline, CDR1 is SGHTA, CDR2 FQGNSA. CDR3 sequence: CASSLGEIYEQYF. CDR3 DNA sequence: TGTGCCAGCAGCTTAGGGGAGATATACGAGCAGTACTTC. The full variable domain, with the rest looked up from reference TRBV7-2 and TRBJ2-7, is GAGVSQSPSNKVTEKGKDVELRCDPISGHTALYWYRQSLGQGLEFLIYFQGNSAPDKSGLPSDRFSAERTGGSVSTLTIQRTQQEDSAVYLCASSLGEIYEQYFGPGTRLTVT.

This chain links TRBV29-1 with TRBJ2-1, with a weak D call TRBD1 (6 bases). The V and J ends lost 3 bases and 13 bases respectively, with 16 bases between them. Germline assignment: CDR1 SQVTM and CDR2 ANQGSEA. CDR3 length equals 12 residues. CDR3 nucleotides: TGCAGCGTTGAGGGGCCGGCTGGGGGCCAGTTCTTC. Translating gives CSVEGPAGGQFF.

V is TRBV2 and J is TRBJ2-7, with TRBD1 matching 7 bases. Trimming at V came to 9 bases and at J to 2 bases, leaving 7 bases not matched to a gene. This CDR3 region has 13 residues. CDR1 and CDR2 from the germline V gene are SNHLY and FYNNEI. CDR3 nucleotide sequence: TGTGCCAGTCGGGACAGACTCACCTACGAGCAGTACTTC. Translating gives CASRDRLTYEQYF. The whole variable domain, filled in from reference TRBV2 and TRBJ2-7, reads EPEVTQTPSHQVTQMGQEVILRCVPISNHLYFYWYRQILGQKVEFLVSFYNNEISEKSEIFDDQFSVERPDGSNFTLKIRSTKLEDSAMYFCASRDRLTYEQYFGPGTRLTVT.

The V gene is TRBV4-1, the J gene TRBJ2-7; 8 bases align to TRBD1. With V trimmed by 6 bases and J by 3 bases, 10 bases remained unmatched. The germline gives CDR1 MGHRA, CDR2 YSYEKL. CDR3 length: 15 amino acids. DNA of the CDR3: TGCGCCAGCAGTCATATTGGACAGGGCAGCTACGAGCAGTACTTC. Amino acids: CASSHIGQGSYEQYF.

This chain uses TRBV11-2 with TRBJ2-1; 15 bases are a match to TRBD2. The CDR3 is 19 residues long. V shed 6 bases and J 3 bases; nucleotides not matched to a gene: 12. Germline values: CDR1 SGHAT, CDR2 FQNNGV. The CDR3 DNA follows: TGTGCCAGCAGTTTTAACGGACTAGCGGGGGGGAACCTCTACAATGAGCAGTTCTTC. It specifies CASSFNGLAGGNLYNEQFF.

The chain has TRBV11-2 and TRBJ2-7, with TRBD2 matching 7 bases. V gave up 5 bases and J gave up 5 bases; unmatched junction bases: 3. CDR1 and CDR2 (germline): SGHAT, FQNNGV. This CDR3 spans 12 amino acids. The DNA for the CDR3 is TGTGCCAGCAGCGCCCGGGGGGACGAGCAGTACTTC. Encoded protein: CASSARGDEQYF.

The V and J genes are TRBV7-9 and TRBJ1-5, with TRBD1 as a possible D gene (5 bases). V was pared by 1 base and J by 3 bases, with 10 bases between. The CDR3 extends over 15 amino acids. Germline assignment: CDR1 SEHNR and CDR2 FQNEAQ (reference sequence). The CDR3 bases are TGTGCCAGCAGCTTAGATGAGGGACTCAATCAGCCCCAGCATTTT. It encodes CASSLDEGLNQPQHF. Together with reference TRBV7-9 and TRBJ1-5, the CDR3 gives the full variable domain: DTGVSQNPRHKITKRGQNVTFRCDPISEHNRLYWYRQTLGQGPEFLTYFQNEAQLEKSRLLSDRFSAERPKGSFSTLEIQRTEQGDSAMYLCASSLDEGLNQPQHFGDGTRLSIL.

The chain links TRBV4-2 to TRBJ2-3, with 8 bases aligning to TRBD1. This CDR3 region has 14 residues. CDR1 and CDR2 (germline): LGHNA, YNFKEQ. The J segment lost 14 bases and the V segment lost 4 bases, leaving 14 bases of the junction unmatched. CDR3 protein: CASSPTAGGEDLYF. In DNA, the CDR3 is TGTGCCAGCAGCCCAACGGCAGGGGGCGAGGACCTGTATTTT.